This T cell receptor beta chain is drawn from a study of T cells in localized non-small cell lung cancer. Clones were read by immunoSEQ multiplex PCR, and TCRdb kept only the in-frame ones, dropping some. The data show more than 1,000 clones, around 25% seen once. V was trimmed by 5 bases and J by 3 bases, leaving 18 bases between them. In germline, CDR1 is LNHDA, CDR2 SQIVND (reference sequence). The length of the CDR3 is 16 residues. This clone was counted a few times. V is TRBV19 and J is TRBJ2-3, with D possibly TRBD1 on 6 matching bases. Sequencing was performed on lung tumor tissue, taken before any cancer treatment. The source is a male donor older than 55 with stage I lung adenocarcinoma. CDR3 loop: CASSPGAGVLTDTQYF. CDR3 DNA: TGTGCCAGTAGTCCCGGGGCAGGGGTGTTGACAGATACGCAGTATTTT.